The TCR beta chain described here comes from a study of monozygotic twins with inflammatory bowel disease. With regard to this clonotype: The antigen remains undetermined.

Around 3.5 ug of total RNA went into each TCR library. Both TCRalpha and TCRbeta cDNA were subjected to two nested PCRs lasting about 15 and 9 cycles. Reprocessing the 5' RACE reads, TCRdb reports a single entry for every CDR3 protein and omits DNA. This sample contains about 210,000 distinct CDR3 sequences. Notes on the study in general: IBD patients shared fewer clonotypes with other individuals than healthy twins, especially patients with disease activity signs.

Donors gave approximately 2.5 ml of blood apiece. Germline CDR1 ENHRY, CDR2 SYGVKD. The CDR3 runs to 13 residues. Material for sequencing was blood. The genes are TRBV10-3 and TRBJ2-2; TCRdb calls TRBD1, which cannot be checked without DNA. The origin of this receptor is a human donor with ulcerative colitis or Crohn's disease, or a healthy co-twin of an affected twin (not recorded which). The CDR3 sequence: CAISGTNTGELFF.